The 23 T cell receptor beta chains presented below share a single source sample, sequenced in a study of blood T cell repertoires in COVID-19. Generated by immunoSEQ multiplex PCR, the TCRdb table keeps only in-frame clones and is missing some. Among 390,000 or so clones, just under 90% were seen once, and the ten largest hold approximately 9.3%. Sequenced input: PBMCs or T cells enriched from blood (not recorded which). The receptor set was obtained from a woman in her 50s who had recovered from COVID-19.

This clone was detected a few times. The rearrangement uses TRBV6-2 or TRBV6-3 and TRBJ1-2; no reliable D call. The V gene lost 0 bases and the J gene lost 8 bases, with 13 bases spanning the gap. Germline CDR1 is MNHEY and CDR2 is SVGEGT. The CDR3 runs to 14 residues. The CDR3 is CASSYSVEFRGYTF. The CDR3 DNA follows: TGTGCCAGCAGTTACTCGGTCGAGTTTAGAGGCTACACCTTC.

This sequence joins TRBV29-1 and TRBJ2-7; possibly TRBD2 for D (6 bases). V lost 6 bases to trimming and J lost 7 bases, with 16 bases between them. CDR3 length equals 12 residues. Germline CDR1 is SQVTM and CDR2 is ANQGSEA. CDR3 DNA sequence: TGCAGCGTCCGGGACTCAACGGGGGAGCAGTACTTC. Amino acid sequence: CSVRDSTGEQYF.

This clone was seen a handful of times. The J gene is TRBJ1-1, the V gene TRBV19; unclear D gene. The CDR3 sequence is 14 residues long. The V and J ends lost 6 bases and 5 bases respectively, with 16 bases between them. From germline, CDR1 is LNHDA and CDR2 SQIVND (reference sequence). CDR3 region: CASRTQRERTEAFF. DNA for the CDR3: TGTGCCAGTAGGACCCAGAGGGAGCGGACTGAAGCTTTCTTT.

The rearrangement links TRBV6-4 to TRBJ1-2; 7 bases fit TRBD1. The length of the CDR3 is 12 residues. CDR1 MRHNA and CDR2 SNTAGT come from the germline V gene. J lost 3 bases, V lost 10 bases, and 5 bases had no gene match. The CDR3 here is CANPGQYYGYTF. CDR3 nucleotide sequence: TGTGCCAACCCGGGACAGTACTATGGCTACACCTTC.

This clone came up once. CDR3 sequence reads: CAISESRQGHGYTF. CDR3 bases: TGTGCCATCAGTGAGTCCCGACAGGGACATGGCTACACCTTC. The chain is built from TRBV10-3 and TRBJ1-2; 7 bases line up with TRBD1. With V trimmed by 0 bases and J by 6 bases, 4 bases remained unmatched. This CDR3 contains 14 residues. Germline V gene lookup returns CDR1 ENHRY and CDR2 SYGVKD.

CDR3 coding DNA: TGTGCCAGCAGCCTTGGTCTAGGAAACACCATATATTTT. It specifies CASSLGLGNTIYF. The J gene is TRBJ1-3, the V gene TRBV7-9; no reliable D call. V was pared by 5 bases and J by 4 bases, with 9 bases between. This CDR3 contains 13 residues. The germline V gene has CDR1 SEHNR and CDR2 FQNEAQ (reference sequence). Supplemented by reference TRBV7-9 and TRBJ1-3, the full variable domain reads DTGVSQNPRHKITKRGQNVTFRCDPISEHNRLYWYRQTLGQGPEFLTYFQNEAQLEKSRLLSDRFSAERPKGSFSTLEIQRTEQGDSAMYLCASSLGLGNTIYFGEGSWLTVV.

This chain connects TRBV10-3 to TRBJ1-6; no clear D. This CDR3 contains 12 residues. Per germline, CDR1 ENHRY and CDR2 SYGVKD. Trimming shortened V by 7 bases and J by 8 bases, and 9 bases separated the two germline ends. CDR3 sequence: CAITSGDSPLHF. The CDR3 DNA sequence: TGTGCCATCACTAGCGGTGATTCACCCCTCCACTTT.

V usage is TRBV6-5 and J usage is TRBJ2-7; the match to TRBD1 covers 8 bases. The CDR3 is 13 amino acids. V lost 8 bases, J lost 1 base, and 4 bases stayed unmatched. CDR1 and CDR2 from the germline V gene are MNHEY and SVGAGI. In DNA, the CDR3 is TGTGCCAGCGCACAGGGGGGATCCTACGAGCAGTACTTC. Translation gives CASAQGGSYEQYF.

The J gene is TRBJ2-2, the V gene TRBV5-4; 7 bases agree with TRBD2. The J segment lost 4 bases and the V segment lost 4 bases, leaving 7 bases of the junction unmatched. This CDR3 spans 15 amino acids. Germline V lookup: CDR1 SGHNT, CDR2 YYREEE (reference sequence). CDR3 bases: TGTGCCAGCAGCACCTGGACGGGGGGCACCGGGGAGCTGTTTTTT. Encoded protein: CASSTWTGGTGELFF.

This chain joins TRBV19 and TRBJ2-1; the D is unclear. This CDR3 region has 14 residues. Trimming removed 5 bases at V and 11 bases at J, with 19 bases between. The germline gives CDR1 LNHDA, CDR2 SQIVND (reference sequence). CDR3 amino acids: CASSSGGVPPKQFF. For the CDR3, the DNA is TGTGCCAGTAGTTCCGGCGGAGTCCCCCCTAAGCAGTTCTTC.

CDR3 residues: CASSRAGEGAKNIQYF. CDR3 bases: TGTGCCAGTAGTAGAGCAGGGGAAGGGGCCAAAAACATTCAGTACTTC. The rearrangement uses TRBV19 and TRBJ2-4; a weak D match, TRBD1 (6 bases). Germline lookup yields CDR1 LNHDA and CDR2 SQIVND (reference sequence). The CDR3 runs 16 residues. Trimming removed 4 bases from V and 1 base from J, with 14 bases in between.

The V and J genes are TRBV7-2 and TRBJ1-5; tentative D call: TRBD1 (6 bases). The germline CDR1 and CDR2 sequences are SGHTA and FQGNSA. V lost 4 bases and J 1 base, leaving 8 bases between the germline ends. CDR3 length equals 14 residues. CDR3 amino acids: CASSWGRSNQPQHF. The CDR3, as DNA: TGTGCCAGCAGCTGGGGGCGAAGCAATCAGCCCCAGCATTTT. The full variable domain, rest sourced from reference TRBV7-2 and TRBJ1-5, is GAGVSQSPSNKVTEKGKDVELRCDPISGHTALYWYRQSLGQGLEFLIYFQGNSAPDKSGLPSDRFSAERTGGSVSTLTIQRTQQEDSAVYLCASSWGRSNQPQHFGDGTRLSIL.

This clone occurred once. The chain carries TRBV27 and TRBJ1-3, with D unresolved. Per germline, CDR1 MNHEY and CDR2 SMNVEV (reference sequence). The V and J ends lost 6 bases and 1 base respectively, with 13 bases between them. The CDR3 loop spans 15 amino acids. CDR3 in amino acids: CASSPLSRSGNTIYF. CDR3 DNA sequence: TGTGCCAGCAGCCCCCTATCTCGTTCTGGAAACACCATATATTTT.

This chain connects TRBV12-3 or TRBV12-4 to TRBJ1-2; 8 nucleotides match TRBD1. The CDR3 has 13 amino acids. V lost 10 bases to trimming and J lost 0 bases; unmatched junction nucleotides: 4. DNA of the CDR3: TGTGCCACCACGACAGGGGCTAACTATGGCTACACCTTC. It yields the protein CATTTGANYGYTF.

The chain recombines TRBV2 with TRBJ2-7; tentatively, D is TRBD1 (7 bases). The germline V and J ends were trimmed by 4 bases and 1 base, with 20 bases remaining between them. The germline V gene has CDR1 SNHLY and CDR2 FYNNEI. CDR3 length: 17 amino acids. The CDR3 loop is CASSGIGRQGGSYEQYF. CDR3 in DNA: TGTGCCAGCAGTGGAATTGGGAGGCAGGGGGGTTCCTACGAGCAGTACTTC.

The rearrangement links TRBV7-2 to TRBJ1-6, with D possibly TRBD1 on 5 matching bases. Looked up from germline, CDR1 is SGHTA and CDR2 is FQGNSA. This CDR3 has 14 amino acids. V was cut by 2 bases and J by 7 bases, with 9 bases left in between. CDR3 DNA: TGTGCCAGCAGCTTAAATAGGGGAAATTCACCCCTCCACTTT. Its translation is CASSLNRGNSPLHF.

On this clone itself: The same CDR3 also results from other DNA sequences found in this sample. The CDR3 spells CASSLVGGSGNTIYF. The CDR3 DNA sequence: TGTGCCAGCAGCTTAGTGGGGGGCTCTGGAAACACCATATATTTT. The genes are TRBV7-2 and TRBJ1-3; D possibly corresponds to TRBD1 (5 bases). Trimming cost V 1 base and J 0 bases, with 7 bases left between them. Germline assignment: CDR1 SGHTA and CDR2 FQGNSA. The CDR3 extends over 15 amino acids.

The J gene is TRBJ1-1, the V gene TRBV5-1; D is undetermined. The CDR3 spans 15 residues. Germline CDR1 and CDR2: SGHRS and YFSETQ. Trimming took off 4 bases at V and 0 bases at J, with 13 bases between the two ends. The CDR3 region has the DNA TGCGCCAGCAGCCCCAGCGACGGCGTGAACACTGAAGCTTTCTTT. Its protein product is CASSPSDGVNTEAFF.

The CDR3 loop reads CASSESSGGKNIQYF. CDR3 bases: TGTGCCAGCAGTGAAAGTTCAGGGGGCAAAAACATTCAGTACTTC. J is TRBJ2-4 and V is TRBV6-1; 7 bases map to TRBD1. Germline loops: CDR1 MNHNS, CDR2 SASEGT. The CDR3 is 15 residues long. Trimming took 2 bases from V and 3 from J; bases not matched to a gene: 4.

The gene calls are TRBV7-2 and TRBJ1-1, with 7 bases lining up with TRBD1. With 7 bases clipped from V and 5 bases from J, the junction kept 10 bases outside the gene matches. Germline loops: CDR1 SGHTA, CDR2 FQGNSA. CDR3 length: 14 amino acids. CDR3 sequence reads: CASNYDRASTEAFF. In DNA, the CDR3 is TGTGCCAGCAACTACGACAGGGCGTCGACTGAAGCTTTCTTT.

The chain joins TRBV11-2 to TRBJ1-3; weak D call: TRBD1 (5 bases). Trimming pared 4 bases from V and 2 bases from J, leaving 9 bases between. CDR3 size: 14 residues. Germline V CDR1 and CDR2: SGHAT, FQNNGV. The CDR3 loop reads CASSSGGTGNTIYF. The CDR3 DNA sequence: TGTGCCAGCAGCTCGGGGGGGACTGGAAACACCATATATTTT.

The J gene is TRBJ2-5, the V gene TRBV2; tentatively, D is TRBD1 (6 bases). This CDR3 is 16 amino acids long. Germline V gives CDR1 SNHLY, CDR2 FYNNEI. The V gene lost 4 bases and the J gene lost 1 base, with 16 bases spanning the gap. The CDR3 DNA sequence: TGTGCCAGCAGTGTATCAGGGACAATCGGCCAAGAGACCCAGTACTTC. Protein sequence: CASSVSGTIGQETQYF.

DNA for the CDR3: TGTGCCAGCAGCCAAGAACAGGGGGCATTTGGCTACACCTTC. It is translated as CASSQEQGAFGYTF. V is TRBV3-1 (or the pseudogene TRBV3-2) and J is TRBJ1-2; 9 bases are a match to TRBD1. V dropped 0 bases and J dropped 7; count of bases not matched to a gene: 3. Germline CDR1 and CDR2: LGHDT and YNNKEL (reference sequence). This CDR3 is 14 amino acids long.